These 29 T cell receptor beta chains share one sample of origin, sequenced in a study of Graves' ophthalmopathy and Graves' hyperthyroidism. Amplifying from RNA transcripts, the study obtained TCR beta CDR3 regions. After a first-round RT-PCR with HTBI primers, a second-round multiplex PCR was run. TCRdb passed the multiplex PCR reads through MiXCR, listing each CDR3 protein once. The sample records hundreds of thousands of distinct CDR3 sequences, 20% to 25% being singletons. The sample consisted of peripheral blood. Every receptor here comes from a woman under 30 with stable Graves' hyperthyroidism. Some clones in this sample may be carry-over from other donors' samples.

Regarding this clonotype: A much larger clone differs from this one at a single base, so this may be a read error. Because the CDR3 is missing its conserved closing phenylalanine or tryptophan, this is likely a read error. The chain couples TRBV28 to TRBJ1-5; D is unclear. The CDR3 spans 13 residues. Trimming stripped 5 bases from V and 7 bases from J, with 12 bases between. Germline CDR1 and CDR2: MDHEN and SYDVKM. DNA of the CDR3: TGTGCCAGCAGTCCTGGTGTGCGGCAGCCCCAGCATGTT. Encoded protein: CASSPGVRQPQHV.

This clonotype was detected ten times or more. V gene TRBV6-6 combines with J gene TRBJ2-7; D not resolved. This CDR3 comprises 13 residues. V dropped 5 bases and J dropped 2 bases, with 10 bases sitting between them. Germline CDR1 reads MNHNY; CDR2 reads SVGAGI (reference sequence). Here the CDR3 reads CASSTGPTYEQYF. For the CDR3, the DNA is TGTGCCAGCAGTACCGGGCCAACCTACGAGCAGTACTTC.

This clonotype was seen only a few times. CDR3 loop: CASSQETAGNTIYF. CDR3 bases: TGTGCCAGCAGCCAAGAAACGGCTGGAAACACCATATATTTT. The gene calls are TRBV3-1 and TRBJ1-3; D gene ambiguous. The CDR3 covers 14 residues. V was shortened by 0 bases and J by 2 bases, with 5 bases between the two germline ends. The germline gives CDR1 LGHDT, CDR2 YNNKEL (reference sequence).

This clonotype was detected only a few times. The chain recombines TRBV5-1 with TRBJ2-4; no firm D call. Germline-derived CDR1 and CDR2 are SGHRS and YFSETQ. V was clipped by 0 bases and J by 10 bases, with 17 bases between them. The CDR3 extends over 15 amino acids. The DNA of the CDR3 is TGCGCCAGCAGCTTGGAGACTGCGCCCGGTCGGATTCAGTACTTC. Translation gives CASSLETAPGRIQYF.

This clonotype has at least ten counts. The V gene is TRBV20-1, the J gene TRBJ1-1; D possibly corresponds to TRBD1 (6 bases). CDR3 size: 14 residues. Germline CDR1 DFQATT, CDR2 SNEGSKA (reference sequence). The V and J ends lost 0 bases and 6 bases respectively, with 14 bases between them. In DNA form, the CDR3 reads TGCAGTGCTAGAGAGGCACGGGGGCTCTCTGAAGCTTTCTTT. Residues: CSAREARGLSEAFF.

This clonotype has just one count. CDR3 loop: CASSRGDREYTEAFF. DNA of the CDR3: TGTGCCAGCAGCAGAGGGGACAGGGAGTACACTGAAGCTTTCTTT. The chain joins TRBV4-2 to TRBJ1-1, with 9 bases aligning to TRBD1. V was pared by 5 bases and J by 3 bases, with 7 bases of the junction left unmatched. The CDR3 contains 15 residues. Germline CDR1 is LGHNA and CDR2 is YNFKEQ.

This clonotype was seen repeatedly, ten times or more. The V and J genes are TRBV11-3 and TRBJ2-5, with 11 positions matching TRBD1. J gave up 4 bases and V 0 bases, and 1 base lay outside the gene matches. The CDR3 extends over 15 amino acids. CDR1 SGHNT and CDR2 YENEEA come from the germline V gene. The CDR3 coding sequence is TGTGCCAGCAGCTTAGAAGGGACAGGGGGAGAGACCCAGTACTTC. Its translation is CASSLEGTGGETQYF. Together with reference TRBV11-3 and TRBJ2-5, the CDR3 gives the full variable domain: EAGVVQSPRYKIIEKKQPVAFWCNPISGHNTLYWYLQNLGQGPELLIRYENEEAVDDSQLPKDRFSAERLKGVDSTLKIQPAELGDSAVYLCASSLEGTGGETQYFGPGTRLLVL.

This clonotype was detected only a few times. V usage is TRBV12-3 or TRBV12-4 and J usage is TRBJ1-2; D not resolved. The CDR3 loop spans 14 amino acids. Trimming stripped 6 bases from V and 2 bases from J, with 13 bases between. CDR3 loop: CASRDSGRNYGYTF. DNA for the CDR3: TGTGCCAGCAGAGATTCGGGCAGAAACTATGGCTACACCTTC.

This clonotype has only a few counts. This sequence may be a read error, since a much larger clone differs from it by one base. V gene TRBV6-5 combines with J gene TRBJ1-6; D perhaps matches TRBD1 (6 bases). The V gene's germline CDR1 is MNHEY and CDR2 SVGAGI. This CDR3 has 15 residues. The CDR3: CASSYSRGNNSHLHF. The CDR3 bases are TGTGCCAGCAGTTACTCGAGGGGGAATAATTCACACCTCCACTTT.

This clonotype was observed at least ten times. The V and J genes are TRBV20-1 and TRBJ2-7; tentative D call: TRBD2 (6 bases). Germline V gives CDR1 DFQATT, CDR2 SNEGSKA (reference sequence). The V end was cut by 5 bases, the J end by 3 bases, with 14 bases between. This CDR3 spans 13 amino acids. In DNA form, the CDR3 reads TGCAGTGCTGCGGGGCAGGGTCTCTACGAGCAGTACTTC. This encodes CSAAGQGLYEQYF.

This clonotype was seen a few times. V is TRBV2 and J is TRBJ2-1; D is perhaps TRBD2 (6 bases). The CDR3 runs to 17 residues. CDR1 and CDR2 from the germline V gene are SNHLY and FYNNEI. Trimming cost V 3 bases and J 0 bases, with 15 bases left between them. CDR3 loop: CASSDWVRGNSYNEQFF. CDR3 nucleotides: TGTGCCAGCAGTGACTGGGTCCGCGGGAACTCCTACAATGAGCAGTTCTTC.

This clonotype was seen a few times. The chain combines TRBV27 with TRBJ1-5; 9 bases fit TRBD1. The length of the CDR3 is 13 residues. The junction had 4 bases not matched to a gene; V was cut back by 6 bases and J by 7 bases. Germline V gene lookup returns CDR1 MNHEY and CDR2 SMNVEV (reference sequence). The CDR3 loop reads CASRGQGRQPQHF. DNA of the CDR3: TGTGCCAGCAGAGGACAGGGGCGACAGCCCCAGCATTTT.

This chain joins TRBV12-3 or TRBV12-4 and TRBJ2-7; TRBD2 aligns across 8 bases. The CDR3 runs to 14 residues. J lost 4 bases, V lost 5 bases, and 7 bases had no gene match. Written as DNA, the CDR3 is TGTGCCAGCAGTAAAACTAGCGGATATTACGAGCAGTACTTC. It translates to CASSKTSGYYEQYF.

CDR3 sequence: CASRARGELVGYTF. The CDR3 coding sequence is TGTGCCAGCAGGGCTCGTGGGGAGTTGGTTGGCTACACCTTC. The rearrangement joins TRBV28 to TRBJ1-2; unclear D gene. Trimming took off 6 bases at V and 7 bases at J, with 18 bases between the two ends. The CDR3 covers 14 residues. Germline lookup yields CDR1 MDHEN and CDR2 SYDVKM.

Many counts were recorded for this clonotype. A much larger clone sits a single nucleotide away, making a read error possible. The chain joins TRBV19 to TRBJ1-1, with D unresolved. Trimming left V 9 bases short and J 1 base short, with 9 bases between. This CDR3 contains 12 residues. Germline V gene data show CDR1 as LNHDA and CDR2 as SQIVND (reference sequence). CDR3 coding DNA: TGTGCCAGCAGTTACCAGAACACTGAAGCTTTCTTT. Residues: CASSYQNTEAFF.

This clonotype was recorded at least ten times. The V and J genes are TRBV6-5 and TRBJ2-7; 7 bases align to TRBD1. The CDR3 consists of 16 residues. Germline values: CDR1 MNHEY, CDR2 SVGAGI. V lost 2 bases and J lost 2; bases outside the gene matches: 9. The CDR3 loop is CASSYIPGDSPYEQYF. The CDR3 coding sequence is TGTGCCAGCAGTTACATCCCCGGGGACAGCCCCTACGAGCAGTACTTC.

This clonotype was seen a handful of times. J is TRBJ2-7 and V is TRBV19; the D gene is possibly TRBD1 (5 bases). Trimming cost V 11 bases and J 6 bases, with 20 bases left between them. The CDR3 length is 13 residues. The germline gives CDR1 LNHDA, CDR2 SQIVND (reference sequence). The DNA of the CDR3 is TGTGCCGTTCCGGACACCCTAAAGGGCGAGCAGTACTTC. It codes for CAVPDTLKGEQYF.

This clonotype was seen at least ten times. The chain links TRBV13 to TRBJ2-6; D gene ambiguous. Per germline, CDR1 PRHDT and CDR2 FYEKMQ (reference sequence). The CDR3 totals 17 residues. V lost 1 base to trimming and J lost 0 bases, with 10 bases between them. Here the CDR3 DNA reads TGTGCCAGCAGCTTAGACAGAGAGAGCTCTGGGGCCAACGTCCTGACTTTC. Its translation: CASSLDRESSGANVLTF.

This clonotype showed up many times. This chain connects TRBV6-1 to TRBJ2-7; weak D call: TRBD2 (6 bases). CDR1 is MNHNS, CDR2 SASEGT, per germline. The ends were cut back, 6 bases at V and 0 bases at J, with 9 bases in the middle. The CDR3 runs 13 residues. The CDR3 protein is CASRRGPSYEQYF. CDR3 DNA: TGTGCCAGCAGGCGGGGCCCCTCCTACGAGCAGTACTTC.

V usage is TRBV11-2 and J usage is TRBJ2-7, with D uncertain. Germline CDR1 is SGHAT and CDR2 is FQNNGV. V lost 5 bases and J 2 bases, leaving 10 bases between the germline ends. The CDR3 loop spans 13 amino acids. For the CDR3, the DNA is TGTGCCAGCAGCCCAGAGGCCACCTACGAGCAGTACTTC. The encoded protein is CASSPEATYEQYF.

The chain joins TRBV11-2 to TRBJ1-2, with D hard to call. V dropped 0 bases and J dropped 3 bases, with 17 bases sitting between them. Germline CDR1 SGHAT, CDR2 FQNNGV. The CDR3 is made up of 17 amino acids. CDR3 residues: CASSLDGSGSEDYGYTF. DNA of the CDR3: TGTGCCAGCAGCTTAGATGGTTCTGGGTCTGAAGACTATGGCTACACCTTC.

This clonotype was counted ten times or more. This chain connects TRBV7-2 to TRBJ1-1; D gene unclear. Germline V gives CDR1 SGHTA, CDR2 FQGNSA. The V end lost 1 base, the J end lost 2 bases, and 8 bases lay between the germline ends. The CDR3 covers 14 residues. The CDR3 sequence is CASSLGIGNTEAFF. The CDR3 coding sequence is TGTGCCAGCAGCTTAGGCATCGGTAACACTGAAGCTTTCTTT.

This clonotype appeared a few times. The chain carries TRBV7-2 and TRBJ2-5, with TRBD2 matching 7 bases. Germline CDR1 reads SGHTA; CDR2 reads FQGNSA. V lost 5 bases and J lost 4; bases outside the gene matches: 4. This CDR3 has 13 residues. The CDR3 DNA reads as TGTGCCAGCAGCGGAGGACTAGGAGAGACCCAGTACTTC. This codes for CASSGGLGETQYF. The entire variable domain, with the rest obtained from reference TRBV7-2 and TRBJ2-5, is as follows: GAGVSQSPSNKVTEKGKDVELRCDPISGHTALYWYRQSLGQGLEFLIYFQGNSAPDKSGLPSDRFSAERTGGSVSTLTIQRTQQEDSAVYLCASSGGLGETQYFGPGTRLLVL.

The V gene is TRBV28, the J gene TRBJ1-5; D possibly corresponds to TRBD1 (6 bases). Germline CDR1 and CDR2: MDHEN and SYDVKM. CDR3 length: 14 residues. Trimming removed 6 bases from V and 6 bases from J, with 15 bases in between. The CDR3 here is CASRLTGIAQPQHF. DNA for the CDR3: TGTGCCAGCAGGCTAACAGGGATAGCTCAGCCCCAGCATTTT.

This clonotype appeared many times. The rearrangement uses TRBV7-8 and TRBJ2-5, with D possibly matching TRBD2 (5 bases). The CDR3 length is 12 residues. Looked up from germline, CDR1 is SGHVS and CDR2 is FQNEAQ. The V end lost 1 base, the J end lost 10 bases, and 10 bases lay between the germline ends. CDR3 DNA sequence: TGTGCCAGCAGCTTAGTTTCGGGGAGCCAGTACTTC. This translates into CASSLVSGSQYF.

CDR3 region: CASNVLLGNQPQHF. Written as DNA, the CDR3 is TGTGCCAGCAATGTTCTCTTGGGCAATCAGCCCCAGCATTTT. This rearrangement joins TRBV6-1 to TRBJ1-5, with D unclear. This CDR3 region has 14 residues. The ends were cut back, 7 bases at V and 2 bases at J, with 12 bases in the middle. The germline gives CDR1 MNHNS, CDR2 SASEGT.

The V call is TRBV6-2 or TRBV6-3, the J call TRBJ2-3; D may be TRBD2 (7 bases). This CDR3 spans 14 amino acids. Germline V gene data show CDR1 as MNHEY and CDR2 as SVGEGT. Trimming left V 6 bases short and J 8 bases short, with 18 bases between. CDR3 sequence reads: CASSPPGGLGTQYF. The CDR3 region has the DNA TGTGCCAGCAGCCCGCCCGGGGGGCTTGGTACGCAGTATTTT.

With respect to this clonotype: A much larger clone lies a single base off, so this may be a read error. For the CDR3, the DNA is TGTGCCAGCAGCCCGGCTGGGACAGGGTCACGGCAGTACTTC. It codes for CASSPAGTGSRQYF. The chain has TRBV7-2 and TRBJ2-5; 9 bases align to TRBD1. Germline V gives CDR1 SGHTA, CDR2 FQGNSA. This CDR3 has 14 amino acids. The V and J ends lost 5 bases and 11 bases, in that order; junction bases with no gene match: 12.

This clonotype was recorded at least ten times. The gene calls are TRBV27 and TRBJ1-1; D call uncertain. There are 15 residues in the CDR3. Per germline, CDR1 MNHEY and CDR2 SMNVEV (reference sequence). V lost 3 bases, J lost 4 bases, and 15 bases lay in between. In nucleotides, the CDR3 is TGTGCCAGCAGTTTTGAGGGTGGATCGGTCACTGAAGCTTTCTTT. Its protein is CASSFEGGSVTEAFF.